This T cell receptor (beta chain) was captured by sequencing in a study of blood T cell repertoires in COVID-19. The wider study: Spain, Italy and the United States supplied samples that represented acute and convalescent COVID-19.

Ages ranged from about 18 to 90 years, with residence in around 24 US areas. Donors of Cohort 3 who recovered were those that had two negative PCRs, clearance, or symptom resolution. TCRdb's copy holds only in-frame clones and misses some; the assay was immunoSEQ multiplex PCR. The repertoire holds some 140,000 clones, with under 85% as singletons. J gave up 8 bases and V 4 bases, and 8 bases lay outside the gene matches. CDR1 and CDR2 from the germline V gene are SGHDT and YYEEEE. The CDR3 is 15 amino acids. The sample consisted of PBMCs or T cells enriched from blood (not recorded which). This sequence was found in a man under 40 who had recovered from COVID-19. The chain employs TRBV5-6 and TRBJ1-6, with 8 bases fitting TRBD1. The CDR3 region has the DNA TGTGCCAGCAGCAAAACAGGGGGATTATATTCACCCCTCCACTTT. This gives the protein CASSKTGGLYSPLHF.